The 23 T cell receptor beta chains listed next were all sequenced from one sample in a study of T cells in Graves' hyperthyroidism and ophthalmopathy. Researchers amplified the TCR beta CDR3 regions from RNA transcripts. Initially, a first-round RT-PCR of the TCR CDR3 employed the HTBI primer set. TCRdb ran MiXCR on the multiplex PCR reads and lists one entry per CDR3 protein. The data hold about 700,000 distinct CDR3 sequences, with about 45% observed a single time. The specimen was peripheral blood or thyroid tissue (not recorded which). The receptors here all came from an adult man with Graves' disease, either hyperthyroidism or ophthalmopathy (not recorded which).

This clonotype was seen only a few times. This rearrangement joins TRBV29-1 to TRBJ1-5; D remains ambiguous. CDR1 is SQVTM, CDR2 ANQGSEA, per germline. CDR3 length equals 12 residues. Between the trimmed V and J ends, which lost 8 bases and 5 bases, there was a span of 13 bases. The DNA of the CDR3 is TGCAGCACCACCCAAAAGGATCAGCCCCAGCATTTT. Its translation: CSTTQKDQPQHF.

In its sample, this clonotype was seen once. The rearrangement joins TRBV7-8 to TRBJ1-6; D not resolved. There are 15 residues in the CDR3. V gave up 8 bases and J gave up 7 bases, with 18 bases separating them. The V gene's germline CDR1 is SGHVS and CDR2 FQNEAQ. The CDR3 reads CASGGLIAPNSPLHF. In DNA, the CDR3 is TGTGCCAGCGGAGGGCTCATAGCGCCGAATTCACCCCTCCACTTT. Full variable domain (missing parts from reference TRBV7-8 and TRBJ1-6): GAGVSQSPRYKVAKRGQDVALRCDPISGHVSLFWYQQALGQGPEFLTYFQNEAQLDKSGLPSDRFFAERPEGSVSTLKIQRTQQEDSAVYLCASGGLIAPNSPLHFGNGTRLTVT.

This clonotype was observed many times. The rearrangement uses TRBV20-1 and TRBJ2-7; the match to TRBD1 covers 7 bases. V was pared by 3 bases and J by 0 bases, with 8 bases of the junction left unmatched. CDR1 is DFQATT, CDR2 SNEGSKA, per germline (reference sequence). CDR3 length equals 15 residues. CDR3 residues: CSASGQGVSSYEQYF. The CDR3 nucleotides are TGCAGTGCTAGTGGTCAGGGGGTGAGCTCCTACGAGCAGTACTTC.

This sequence joins TRBV20-1 and TRBJ2-7, with 8 bases identical to TRBD1. Per germline, CDR1 DFQATT and CDR2 SNEGSKA (reference sequence). The J segment lost 2 bases and the V segment lost 5 bases, leaving 11 bases of the junction unmatched. The CDR3 contains 15 residues. The CDR3 sequence: CSAGRTQGAAYEQYF. The CDR3 DNA is TGCAGTGCTGGAAGAACTCAGGGGGCCGCCTACGAGCAGTACTTC.

Many counts were recorded for this clonotype. The genes are TRBV12-5 and TRBJ1-2; no definite D call. The CDR3 sequence is 9 residues long. Trimming took off 6 bases at V and 14 bases at J, with 10 bases between the two ends. Germline V CDR1 and CDR2: LGHNT, FRNRAP. CDR3 DNA sequence: TGTGCTAGTGGGTATGATAGGACCTTC. Its translation: CASGYDRTF. The full variable domain, its missing parts supplied by reference TRBV12-5 and TRBJ1-2, is DARVTQTPRHKVTEMGQEVTMRCQPILGHNTVFWYRQTMMQGLELLAYFRNRAPLDDSGMPKDRFSAEMPDATLATLKIQPSEPRDSAVYFCASGYDRTFGSGTRLTVV.

In the case of this clonotype: This clone may be a read error of a much larger clone one base away. The rearrangement links TRBV11-2 to TRBJ2-7; 8 bases map to TRBD1. The germline V gene encodes CDR1 SGHAT and CDR2 FQNNGV. The CDR3 loop spans 16 amino acids. The trim removed 5 bases at V and 0 bases at J, leaving 9 bases unmatched. The DNA of the CDR3 is TGTGCCAGCAGCCCCGAACCGGACAGGGCCTCCTACGAGCAGTACTTC. Residues: CASSPEPDRASYEQYF.

A remark on this clonotype: No conserved phenylalanine or tryptophan ends this CDR3, so it is likely a read error. Because the CDR3's place on the DNA is in doubt, the DNA is left out and the CDR3 is given as listed by TCRdb. The chain is built from TRBV5-1 and TRBJ2-2; the table calls TRBD1, which could not be checked here. The germline V gene has CDR1 SGHRS and CDR2 YFSETQ. The CDR3 totals 15 residues, both ends included. The CDR3 here is CASSGQSANTGELLL.

This clonotype was observed once. The V gene is TRBV7-9, the J gene TRBJ2-7; 11 bases align to TRBD1. Trimming cost V 3 bases and J 2 bases; bases outside gene matches: 9. Germline values: CDR1 SEHNR, CDR2 FQNEAQ (reference sequence). The CDR3 is 17 residues long. The CDR3 loop is CASSFRDRGDLTYEQYF. CDR3 nucleotides: TGTGCCAGCAGCTTCCGGGACAGGGGGGACCTGACCTACGAGCAGTACTTC.

The genes are TRBV10-3 and TRBJ2-5, with D possibly matching TRBD1 (6 bases). This CDR3 has 13 amino acids. Germline CDR1 and CDR2: ENHRY and SYGVKD. In DNA, the CDR3 is TGTGCTAGAACTAGGACAGCCCAAGAGACCCAGTACTTC. Amino acids: CARTRTAQETQYF.

The sample holds one count of this clonotype. This chain uses TRBV7-9 with TRBJ2-7; D is perhaps TRBD2 (6 bases). The ends were cut back, 3 bases at V and 4 bases at J, with 13 bases in the middle. This CDR3 contains 14 residues. Germline V lookup: CDR1 SEHNR, CDR2 FQNEAQ (reference sequence). CDR3 protein: CASSFGGMWYEQYF. DNA of the CDR3: TGTGCCAGCAGCTTTGGCGGGATGTGGTACGAGCAGTACTTC.

The rearrangement uses TRBV4-1 and TRBJ1-5; 8 bases match TRBD1. From germline, CDR1 is MGHRA and CDR2 YSYEKL. The J segment lost 6 bases and the V segment lost 1 base, leaving 8 bases of the junction unmatched. The CDR3 totals 16 residues. In nucleotides, the CDR3 is TGCGCCAGCAGCCAAGGTGGGCAGGGGGCGATTCAGCCCCAGCATTTT. Protein product: CASSQGGQGAIQPQHF.

The J gene is TRBJ1-2, the V gene TRBV12-3 or TRBV12-4; D is ambiguous. V was cut by 2 bases and J by 7 bases, with 11 bases left in between. CDR3 length equals 13 residues. The CDR3 bases are TGTGCCAGCAGTTTATCGGCAGGCCCTGGCTACACCTTC. As protein: CASSLSAGPGYTF.

This clonotype was observed many times. The chain employs TRBV9 and TRBJ1-1; D gene unclear. Deletions cut 0 bases from V and 1 base from J, with 10 bases between. CDR1 is SGDLS, CDR2 YYNGEE, per germline. The CDR3 contains 15 residues. CDR3 amino acids: CASSVGAAQNTEAFF. In DNA form, the CDR3 reads TGTGCCAGCAGCGTAGGGGCAGCACAGAACACTGAAGCTTTCTTT.

This clonotype was seen ten or more times. The chain is built from TRBV7-8 and TRBJ1-1; no reliable D call. Germline V gene data show CDR1 as SGHVS and CDR2 as FQNEAQ. This CDR3 has 12 amino acids. V gave up 1 base and J gave up 5 bases, with 5 bases separating them. The CDR3 DNA reads TGTGCCAGCAGCTTAGTAAGGACTGAAGCTTTCTTT. It is translated as CASSLVRTEAFF.

The CDR3 DNA reads as TGCAGCAGTGATGGGGCAGGGGGCGTCTATGGCTACACCTTC. It specifies CSSDGAGGVYGYTF. The chain is built from TRBV29-1 and TRBJ1-2; TRBD1 matches 8 bases. V was pared by 8 bases and J by 4 bases, with 12 bases of the junction left unmatched. The germline V gene encodes CDR1 SQVTM and CDR2 ANQGSEA. The CDR3 extends over 14 amino acids.

The rearrangement joins TRBV6-1 to TRBJ1-1; D is perhaps TRBD1 (6 bases). The ends were cut back, 5 bases at V and 2 bases at J, with 9 bases in the middle. Germline loops: CDR1 MNHNS, CDR2 SASEGT. The CDR3 length is 13 residues. CDR3 sequence: CASSKQGNTEAFF. In DNA form, the CDR3 reads TGTGCCAGCAGTAAACAGGGAAACACTGAAGCTTTCTTT.

This clonotype was seen ten or more times. The chain is built from TRBV24-1 and TRBJ1-1, with a possible D match to TRBD1 (6 bases). The CDR3 has 17 amino acids. Looked up from germline, CDR1 is KGHDR and CDR2 is SFDVKD. Trimming shortened V by 0 bases and J by 0 bases, and 13 bases separated the two germline ends. The CDR3 DNA reads TGTGCCACCAGTGATTTGGGGGGCCTCCCAATGAACACTGAAGCTTTCTTT. Translated, it gives CATSDLGGLPMNTEAFF.

Points on this clonotype: A much more abundant neighbour one base away suggests this may be a read error. CDR3 coding DNA: TGTGCCATCAGTGCGTCGACAGCCCCTGCGGCTTTCTTT. This encodes CAISASTAPAAFF. This rearrangement joins TRBV10-3 to TRBJ1-1; TRBD1 is a possible D gene (5 bases). Trimming removed 4 bases at V and 11 bases at J, with 17 bases between. The CDR3 contains 13 residues. CDR1 is ENHRY, CDR2 SYGVKD, per germline.

The gene calls are TRBV15 and TRBJ1-3; the D gene is possibly TRBD1 (5 bases). Germline-derived CDR1 and CDR2 are LNHNV and YYDKDF (reference sequence). The ends were cut back, 3 bases at V and 1 base at J, with 13 bases in the middle. This CDR3 has 16 residues. CDR3 nucleotide sequence: TGTGCCACCAGCAGGGGACTCAGGACGTCTGGAAACACCATATATTTT. Protein sequence: CATSRGLRTSGNTIYF.

This clonotype was detected many times. The gene calls are TRBV2 and TRBJ1-5; unclear D gene. Germline CDR1 is SNHLY and CDR2 is FYNNEI. V was pared by 8 bases and J by 0 bases, with 8 bases between. This CDR3 region has 13 residues. CDR3 in DNA: TGTGCCAGCGGCGCGTATAGCAATCAGCCCCAGCATTTT. Translating it yields CASGAYSNQPQHF.

This chain joins TRBV25-1 and TRBJ1-6; TRBD1 agrees at 9 bases. Germline CDR1 and CDR2: MGHDK and SYGVNS. Trimming took 11 bases from V and 9 from J; bases not matched to a gene: 11. The CDR3 has 14 amino acids. CDR3 bases: TGTGCCTGGAATCCGGGACAGGGTGTTTCACCCCTCCACTTT. This translates into CAWNPGQGVSPLHF. Supplemented by reference TRBV25-1 and TRBJ1-6, the full variable domain reads EADIYQTPRYLVIGTGKKITLECSQTMGHDKMYWYQQDPGMELHLIHYSYGVNSTEKGDLSSESTVSRIRTEHFPLTLESARPSHTSQYLCAWNPGQGVSPLHFGNGTRLTVT.

This clonotype was recorded many times. V gene TRBV29-1 combines with J gene TRBJ1-2; possibly TRBD1 for D (5 bases). Germline CDR1 reads SQVTM; CDR2 reads ANQGSEA. CDR3 length: 16 amino acids. Trimming left V 7 bases short and J 2 bases short, with 23 bases between. CDR3 residues: CSAATNRDGANYGYTF. In nucleotides, the CDR3 is TGCAGCGCAGCTACTAATCGGGACGGAGCAAACTATGGCTACACCTTC.

The chain uses TRBV10-3 and TRBJ1-2, with TRBD1 identical over 8 bases. V lost 3 bases, J lost 6 bases, and 3 bases stayed unmatched. The CDR3 length is 13 residues. CDR1 is ENHRY, CDR2 SYGVKD, per germline. CDR3 sequence: CAISERQGNGYTF. DNA for the CDR3: TGTGCCATCAGTGAACGACAGGGGAATGGCTACACCTTC.